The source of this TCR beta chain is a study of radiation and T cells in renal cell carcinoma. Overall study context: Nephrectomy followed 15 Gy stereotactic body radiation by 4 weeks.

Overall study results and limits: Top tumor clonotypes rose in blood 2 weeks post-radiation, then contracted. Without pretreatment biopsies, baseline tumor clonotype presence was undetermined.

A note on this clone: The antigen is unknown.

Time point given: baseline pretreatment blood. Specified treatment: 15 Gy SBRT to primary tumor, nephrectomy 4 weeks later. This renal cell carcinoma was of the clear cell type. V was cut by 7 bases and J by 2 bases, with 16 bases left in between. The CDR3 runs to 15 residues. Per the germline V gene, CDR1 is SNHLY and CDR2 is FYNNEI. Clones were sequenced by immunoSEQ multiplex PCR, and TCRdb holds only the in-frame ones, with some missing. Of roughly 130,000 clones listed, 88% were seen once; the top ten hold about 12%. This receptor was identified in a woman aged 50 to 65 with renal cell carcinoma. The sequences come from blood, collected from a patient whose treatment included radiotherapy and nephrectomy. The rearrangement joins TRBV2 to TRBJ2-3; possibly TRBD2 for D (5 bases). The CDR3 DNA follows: TGTGCCAGCATTGGAGGAGGAGTGAACACAGATACGCAGTATTTT. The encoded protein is CASIGGGVNTDTQYF.